These T cell receptor beta chains were read from a single sample in a study of T cell responses to AZD1222 COVID-19 vaccine. This table comes from immunoSEQ multiplex PCR, and its TCRdb copy is limited to in-frame clones, with some not included. The table includes around 88,000 clones, about 91% detected once. This sample comprised peripheral blood, obtained on day 0 of MenACWY control vaccination. The receptors come from an adult in good health. The CDR3 runs from the conserved cysteine through the conserved F or W. Fields, in order: V gene, J gene, D gene, clone size, CDR3 protein, CDR3 DNA. A D gene is named only where the DNA matches it firmly. The size entry is marked missing in some rows and otherwise reads once, few, many or a size class.

V gene: TRBV29-1
J gene: TRBJ2-2
D gene: TRBD1
clone size: few
CDR3 protein: CSVEDRQGARELFF
CDR3 DNA: TGCAGCGTTGAAGATAGGCAGGGGGCGAGGGAGCTGTTTTTT

V gene: TRBV6-1
J gene: TRBJ2-3
D gene: TRBD2
clone size: NA
CDR3 protein: CASSDKRGGSSSTDTQYF
CDR3 DNA: TGTGCCAGCAGTGATAAGCGGGGGGGCTCGTCAAGCACAGATACGCAGTATTTT

V gene: TRBV7-3
J gene: TRBJ1-2
D gene: NA
clone size: NA
CDR3 protein: CASSLNGPGYTF
CDR3 DNA: TGTGCCAGCAGCTTAAACGGCCCTGGCTACACCTTC

V gene: TRBV30
J gene: TRBJ2-1
D gene: NA
clone size: NA
CDR3 protein: CAWKRDRTYNEQFF
CDR3 DNA: TGTGCCTGGAAACGGGACCGAACCTACAATGAGCAGTTCTTC

V gene: TRBV12-3/TRBV12-4
J gene: TRBJ1-2
D gene: NA
clone size: NA
CDR3 protein: CASTLPPGGYTF
CDR3 DNA: TGTGCCAGCACCCTGCCCCCGGGGGGCTACACCTTC

V gene: TRBV7-8
J gene: TRBJ1-2
D gene: TRBD1
clone size: NA
CDR3 protein: CASSQGGTGVRYTF
CDR3 DNA: TGTGCCAGCAGTCAAGGTGGGACAGGAGTACGATACACCTTC

V gene: TRBV18
J gene: TRBJ1-1
D gene: NA
clone size: NA
CDR3 protein: CASSPLAELNTEAFF
CDR3 DNA: TGTGCCAGCTCACCACTGGCGGAATTGAACACTGAAGCTTTCTTT

V gene: TRBV9
J gene: TRBJ1-3
D gene: TRBD1
clone size: NA
CDR3 protein: CASSADRDSRNTIYF
CDR3 DNA: TGTGCCAGCAGCGCTGACCGGGACAGTAGAAACACCATATATTTT

V gene: TRBV7-9
J gene: TRBJ1-1
D gene: TRBD1
clone size: NA
CDR3 protein: CASSPGQGARDTEAFF
CDR3 DNA: TGTGCCAGCAGCCCGGGACAGGGGGCAAGGGACACTGAAGCTTTCTTT

V gene: TRBV6-2/TRBV6-3
J gene: TRBJ1-2
D gene: NA
clone size: NA
CDR3 protein: CASSFKGLPNYGYTF
CDR3 DNA: TGTGCCAGCAGCTTTAAAGGGTTACCAAACTATGGCTACACCTTC

V gene: TRBV4-2
J gene: TRBJ2-3
D gene: TRBD2
clone size: NA
CDR3 protein: CASSQEPAGATDTQYF
CDR3 DNA: TGTGCCAGCAGCCAAGAACCAGCGGGGGCTACAGATACGCAGTATTTT

V gene: TRBV30
J gene: TRBJ2-2
D gene: NA
clone size: NA
CDR3 protein: CAWSVLWGYGDTGELFF
CDR3 DNA: TGTGCCTGGAGTGTACTCTGGGGGTACGGCGACACCGGGGAGCTGTTTTTT

V gene: TRBV6-5
J gene: TRBJ1-2
D gene: TRBD1
clone size: NA
CDR3 protein: CASSGRDSDYGYTF
CDR3 DNA: TGTGCCAGCAGCGGCCGGGACAGTGACTATGGCTACACCTTC

V gene: TRBV6-2/TRBV6-3
J gene: TRBJ2-7
D gene: NA
clone size: few
CDR3 protein: CASSYVRSSYEQYF
CDR3 DNA: TGTGCCAGCAGTTACGTCCGATCATCCTACGAGCAGTACTTC

V gene: TRBV29-1
J gene: TRBJ1-2
D gene: TRBD1
clone size: NA
CDR3 protein: CSVRRDSSNYGYTF
CDR3 DNA: TGCAGCGTTCGTCGGGACAGCTCAAACTATGGCTACACCTTC

V gene: TRBV18
J gene: TRBJ2-7
D gene: NA
clone size: few
CDR3 protein: CASSPPHEQYF
CDR3 DNA: TGTGCCAGCTCACCACCACACGAGCAGTACTTC

V gene: TRBV5-6
J gene: TRBJ1-2
D gene: NA
clone size: NA
CDR3 protein: CASSLSDRGYTF
CDR3 DNA: TGTGCCAGCAGCTTGTCGGACAGAGGCTACACCTTC

V gene: TRBV7-2
J gene: TRBJ2-1
D gene: TRBD2
clone size: NA
CDR3 protein: CASSSRGGDDNEQFF
CDR3 DNA: TGTGCCAGCAGCTCGCGGGGGGGCGACGACAATGAGCAGTTCTTC

V gene: TRBV7-2
J gene: TRBJ2-7
D gene: TRBD1
clone size: NA
CDR3 protein: CASSWTGGSYEQYF
CDR3 DNA: TGTGCCAGCAGCTGGACAGGGGGCTCCTACGAGCAGTACTTC

V gene: TRBV5-1
J gene: TRBJ2-1
D gene: TRBD1
clone size: NA
CDR3 protein: CASGGQGGYNEQFF
CDR3 DNA: TGCGCCAGCGGCGGACAGGGAGGCTACAATGAGCAGTTCTTC

V gene: TRBV19
J gene: TRBJ1-5
D gene: NA
clone size: NA
CDR3 protein: CASSIGGGQPQHF
CDR3 DNA: TGTGCCAGTAGTATAGGGGGGGGTCAGCCCCAGCATTTT

V gene: TRBV4-1
J gene: TRBJ1-2
D gene: TRBD1
clone size: once
CDR3 protein: CASSQERTGGFYGYTF
CDR3 DNA: TGCGCCAGCAGCCAAGAAAGGACAGGGGGCTTCTATGGCTACACCTTC

V gene: TRBV3-1/TRBV3-2
J gene: TRBJ1-1
D gene: TRBD1
clone size: NA
CDR3 protein: CASSRGRGGGTEAFF
CDR3 DNA: TGTGCCAGCAGCCGTGGCAGGGGGGGTGGCACTGAAGCTTTCTTT

V gene: TRBV16
J gene: TRBJ1-1
D gene: NA
clone size: NA
CDR3 protein: CASSPRGSLNTEAFF
CDR3 DNA: TGTGCCAGCAGCCCCCGGGGAAGCCTGAACACTGAAGCTTTCTTT

V gene: TRBV18
J gene: TRBJ1-1
D gene: TRBD1
clone size: few
CDR3 protein: CASSLQGAQTEAFF
CDR3 DNA: TGTGCCAGCTCCTTACAGGGGGCTCAGACTGAAGCTTTCTTT

V gene: TRBV4-2
J gene: TRBJ1-5
D gene: TRBD1
clone size: NA
CDR3 protein: CASSQDVAGGSNQPQHF
CDR3 DNA: TGTGCCAGCAGCCAAGATGTAGCAGGGGGGAGCAATCAGCCCCAGCATTTT

V gene: TRBV18
J gene: TRBJ1-3
D gene: NA
clone size: NA
CDR3 protein: CASSPQRSGNTIYF
CDR3 DNA: TGTGCCAGCTCACCACAGCGCTCTGGAAACACCATATATTTT

V gene: TRBV28
J gene: TRBJ1-3
D gene: NA
clone size: NA
CDR3 protein: CASAYGGGSSGNTIYF
CDR3 DNA: TGTGCCAGCGCCTACGGAGGGGGAAGCTCTGGAAACACCATATATTTT

V gene: TRBV2
J gene: TRBJ1-2
D gene: NA
clone size: NA
CDR3 protein: CASSEKGVTNYGYTF
CDR3 DNA: TGTGCCAGCAGTGAAAAGGGGGTTACTAACTATGGCTACACCTTC

V gene: TRBV12-5
J gene: TRBJ1-6
D gene: NA
clone size: NA
CDR3 protein: CASAEGEGLNSPLHF
CDR3 DNA: TGTGCTAGTGCCGAAGGGGAAGGTCTGAATTCACCCCTCCACTTT

V gene: TRBV6-2/TRBV6-3
J gene: TRBJ2-1
D gene: NA
clone size: many
CDR3 protein: CASSYPPPEQFF
CDR3 DNA: TGTGCCAGCAGTTACCCACCCCCCGAGCAGTTCTTC

V gene: TRBV28
J gene: TRBJ1-4
D gene: NA
clone size: NA
CDR3 protein: CASSTPGDTFEKLFF
CDR3 DNA: TGTGCCAGCAGTACCCCAGGGGATACATTTGAAAAACTGTTTTTT

V gene: TRBV19
J gene: TRBJ1-5
D gene: NA
clone size: NA
CDR3 protein: CASGGDQPQHF
CDR3 DNA: TGTGCCAGTGGGGGCGATCAGCCCCAGCATTTT

V gene: TRBV6-5
J gene: TRBJ2-1
D gene: NA
clone size: NA
CDR3 protein: CASRQVGGYINEQFF
CDR3 DNA: TGTGCCAGCAGGCAAGTAGGTGGCTACATCAATGAGCAGTTCTTC

V gene: TRBV30
J gene: TRBJ1-5
D gene: NA
clone size: NA
CDR3 protein: CAWSVGWVAGGNQPQHF
CDR3 DNA: TGTGCCTGGAGTGTAGGGTGGGTGGCAGGGGGCAATCAGCCCCAGCATTTT

V gene: TRBV6-5
J gene: TRBJ1-5
D gene: NA
clone size: NA
CDR3 protein: CASSYSWGDQPQHF
CDR3 DNA: TGTGCCAGCAGTTACTCGTGGGGAGATCAGCCCCAGCATTTT

V gene: TRBV19
J gene: TRBJ1-6
D gene: NA
clone size: NA
CDR3 protein: CASRGMEAAPLHF
CDR3 DNA: TGTGCCAGTAGGGGGATGGAGGCTGCACCCCTCCACTTT

V gene: TRBV27
J gene: TRBJ1-1
D gene: NA
clone size: few
CDR3 protein: CASSLSGGLKEAEAFF
CDR3 DNA: TGTGCCAGCAGTTTATCGGGGGGGCTAAAGGAAGCTGAAGCTTTCTTT